What follows are 29 T cell receptor beta chains derived from one specimen sequenced in a study of molecular identifiers for immune sequencing clone quantification. From the PCR reads, TCRdb called clonotypes with MiXCR, one entry per CDR3 protein. Of approximately 590,000 distinct CDR3 sequences listed, about 25% were seen once; the top ten hold 0.75% to 0.8%. The sample taken for sequencing was naive CD8+ T cells from blood, with Jurkat cell RNA spiked in. Subset described: FACS-sorted CD8+CD4-CCR7+CD45RA+ naive T cells. These receptors were taken from a human donor in good health. Some libraries in this study had Jurkat cell RNA spiked in.

This clonotype was seen repeatedly, ten times or more. The rearrangement joins TRBV4-3 to TRBJ1-5, with D uncertain. CDR3 length equals 17 residues. With 0 bases removed from V and 0 bases from J, the gap between germline ends came to 12 bases. Germline V CDR1 and CDR2: LGHNA, YSLEER. The CDR3: CASSQDRVQFSNQPQHF. CDR3 DNA: TGCGCCAGCAGCCAAGATAGGGTGCAGTTTAGCAATCAGCCCCAGCATTTT.

This chain connects TRBV4-1 to TRBJ2-7; 9 positions match TRBD1. The trim removed 1 base at V and 2 bases at J, leaving 3 bases unmatched. Germline CDR1 reads MGHRA; CDR2 reads YSYEKL. The length of the CDR3 is 15 residues. The CDR3 reads CASSQVDRGTYEQYF. DNA of the CDR3: TGCGCCAGCAGCCAAGTTGACAGGGGGACCTACGAGCAGTACTTC.

V usage is TRBV24-1 and J usage is TRBJ2-3; the D is unclear. The CDR3 consists of 11 residues. The V end was cut by 1 base, the J end by 8 bases, with 3 bases between. Germline V lookup: CDR1 KGHDR, CDR2 SFDVKD. CDR3 region: CATSDLITQYF. In nucleotides, the CDR3 is TGTGCCACCAGTGATTTAATTACGCAGTATTTT.

Concerning this clonotype itself: This may be a read error: a much more frequent sequence differs by one nucleotide. CDR3 loop: CASSIGWMSTGSEELFF. CDR3 nucleotides: TGTGCCAGTAGTATTGGATGGATGAGTACGGGATCCGAGGAGCTGTTTTTT. The chain joins TRBV19 to TRBJ2-2; maybe TRBD2 (5 bases). CDR1 is LNHDA, CDR2 SQIVND, per germline (reference sequence). V was shortened by 3 bases and J by 10 bases, with 24 bases between the two germline ends. The CDR3 extends over 17 amino acids.

The chain is built from TRBV5-1 and TRBJ1-4; D unclear. CDR1 and CDR2 from the germline V gene are SGHRS and YFSETQ. The CDR3 loop spans 13 amino acids. V lost 4 bases, J lost 8 bases, and 12 bases lay in between. The CDR3 spells CASSRPPGEKLFF. DNA of the CDR3: TGCGCCAGCAGCAGACCCCCCGGAGAAAAACTGTTTTTT.

This clonotype came up a few times. This sequence joins TRBV19 and TRBJ1-5, with D possibly being TRBD1 (5 bases). The CDR3 runs to 15 residues. Germline CDR1 LNHDA, CDR2 SQIVND (reference sequence). V was pared by 8 bases and J by 1 base, with 15 bases between. CDR3 DNA: TGTGCCAGTGATTGGGGGGTATTAAGCAATCAGCCCCAGCATTTT. This sequence encodes CASDWGVLSNQPQHF.

This clonotype showed up just a few times. The chain combines TRBV19 with TRBJ2-7; D is undetermined. From germline, CDR1 is LNHDA and CDR2 SQIVND (reference sequence). The CDR3 has 12 residues. With 5 bases removed from V and 4 bases from J, the gap between germline ends came to 9 bases. CDR3 DNA sequence: TGTGCCAGTAGTGCCGGGCGGTACGAGCAGTACTTC. Protein: CASSAGRYEQYF. Variable domain in full (rest from reference TRBV19 and TRBJ2-7): DGGITQSPKYLFRKEGQNVTLSCEQNLNHDAMYWYRQDPGQGLRLIYYSQIVNDFQKGDIAEGYSVSREKKESFPLTVTSAQKNPTAFYLCASSAGRYEQYFGPGTRLTVT.

The chain links TRBV30 to TRBJ1-2; D possibly corresponds to TRBD1 (5 bases). The CDR3 spans 13 residues. Germline V gene data show CDR1 as GTSNPN and CDR2 as SVGIG (reference sequence). Trimming removed 0 bases at V and 8 bases at J, with 13 bases between. CDR3: CAWSVSARDGYTF. The CDR3 DNA reads as TGTGCCTGGAGTGTAAGTGCCAGGGACGGCTACACCTTC.

This clonotype was seen only a few times. This chain connects TRBV15 to TRBJ2-3; 10 bases match TRBD2. CDR1 and CDR2 from the germline V gene are LNHNV and YYDKDF (reference sequence). The CDR3 runs to 15 residues. V lost 5 bases, J lost 8 bases, and 10 bases stayed unmatched. The CDR3 loop is CATSQPGLAKFTQYF. Written as DNA, the CDR3 is TGTGCCACCAGCCAGCCGGGACTAGCGAAGTTTACGCAGTATTTT. Full variable domain (rest looked up from reference TRBV15 and TRBJ2-3): DAMVIQNPRYQVTQFGKPVTLSCSQTLNHNVMYWYQQKSSQAPKLLFHYYDKDFNNEADTPDNFQSRRPNTSFCFLDIRSPGLGDTAMYLCATSQPGLAKFTQYFGPGTRLTVL.

There are many counts of this clonotype. J is TRBJ1-1 and V is TRBV5-1, with D possibly matching TRBD1 (5 bases). Germline V gene sequence: CDR1 SGHRS, CDR2 YFSETQ. Trimming stripped 2 bases from V and 6 bases from J, with 11 bases between. This CDR3 has 13 residues. CDR3 region: CASSLDSSPEAFF. CDR3 nucleotides: TGCGCCAGCAGCTTAGACAGTTCTCCTGAAGCTTTCTTT.

There are many counts of this clonotype. The CDR3 DNA reads as TGTGCCAGCAGCGAGACAGACGTATACGAGCAGTACTTC. It yields the protein CASSETDVYEQYF. The rearrangement links TRBV11-2 to TRBJ2-7; the D gene is possibly TRBD1 (5 bases). V was shortened by 5 bases and J by 4 bases, with 12 bases between the two germline ends. Looked up from germline, CDR1 is SGHAT and CDR2 is FQNNGV. This CDR3 has 13 amino acids.

The CDR3 spells CASSHPTGIIGYTF. The CDR3 region has the DNA TGTGCCAGCAGCCACCCAACAGGGATAATCGGCTACACCTTC. The chain uses TRBV7-9 and TRBJ1-2; weak D call: TRBD1 (6 bases). The CDR3 is made up of 14 amino acids. CDR1 is SEHNR and CDR2 is FQNEAQ in the germline V gene (reference sequence). The V end was cut by 5 bases, the J end by 8 bases, with 18 bases between.

The V gene is TRBV6-2 or TRBV6-3, the J gene TRBJ2-2, with D unclear. Trimming took off 3 bases at V and 6 bases at J, with 11 bases between the two ends. CDR1 and CDR2 (germline): MNHEY, SVGEGT. The CDR3 sequence is 14 residues long. CDR3: CASSYLHQPGELFF. DNA of the CDR3: TGTGCCAGCAGTTATCTTCACCAACCCGGGGAGCTGTTTTTT.

In the case of this clonotype: With a much larger clone just one base away, this may be a read error. The J gene is TRBJ1-5, the V gene TRBV4-3, with 12 positions matching TRBD1. The CDR3 runs 15 residues. Germline CDR1 reads LGHNA; CDR2 reads YSLEER. CDR3 sequence reads: CGSSEGTGGVQPQHF. The CDR3 coding sequence is TGCGGCAGCAGCGAGGGGACAGGGGGCGTTCAGCCCCAGCATTTT.

V gene TRBV28 combines with J gene TRBJ1-4; tentatively, D is TRBD1 (6 bases). Trimming pared 3 bases from V and 5 bases from J, leaving 13 bases between. The germline V gene has CDR1 MDHEN and CDR2 SYDVKM. The CDR3 is 15 residues long. The CDR3 here is CASSFCTGSNEKLFF. CDR3 nucleotides: TGTGCCAGCAGTTTCTGCACAGGGAGCAATGAAAAACTGTTTTTT.

This clonotype has just one count. A much larger clone lies one base from this, so it may be a read error. The V call is TRBV28, the J call TRBJ1-4; D might be TRBD1 (5 bases). CDR1 and CDR2 from the germline V gene are MDHEN and SYDVKM. The ends were cut back, 1 base at V and 1 base at J, with 10 bases in the middle. The CDR3 totals 16 residues. Here the CDR3 reads CASSLYQGVTNEKLFF. The CDR3 DNA reads TGTGCCAGCAGTTTATATCAGGGCGTAACTAATGAAAAACTGTTTTTT.

This clonotype appeared many times. The CDR3: CSVMTGLNTEAFF. The CDR3, as DNA: TGCAGCGTTATGACAGGGCTGAACACTGAAGCTTTCTTT. V and J are TRBV29-1 and TRBJ1-1, with 7 bases fitting TRBD1. Germline trimming cut 5 bases from V and 0 bases from J; bases unmatched to any gene: 3. The V gene's germline CDR1 is SQVTM and CDR2 ANQGSEA. The CDR3 loop spans 13 amino acids.

J is TRBJ2-7 and V is TRBV7-9; 9 bases line up with TRBD2. Germline loops: CDR1 SEHNR, CDR2 FQNEAQ (reference sequence). CDR3 length: 15 amino acids. V shed 5 bases, J shed 1 base, and the junction held 6 bases outside the gene matches. DNA for the CDR3: TGTGCCAGCAGCCAAAGCGGACTAGCGTCCTACGAGCAGTACTTC. Translating it yields CASSQSGLASYEQYF.

This clonotype was counted only a few times. The chain uses TRBV27 and TRBJ1-5; TRBD1 aligns across 7 bases. V lost 6 bases to trimming and J lost 3 bases; unmatched junction nucleotides: 14. The CDR3 has 17 amino acids. In germline, CDR1 is MNHEY, CDR2 SMNVEV (reference sequence). CDR3 loop: CASSQGVGTEFNQPQHF. The CDR3 DNA reads TGTGCCAGCAGCCAGGGGGTCGGGACAGAATTCAATCAGCCCCAGCATTTT.

This clonotype was seen a handful of times. V usage is TRBV5-1 and J usage is TRBJ2-7; possibly TRBD1 for D (6 bases). Germline lookup yields CDR1 SGHRS and CDR2 YFSETQ. V was pared by 4 bases and J by 3 bases, with 17 bases between. The CDR3 sequence is 15 residues long. The DNA for the CDR3 is TGCGCCAGCAGCGTATACAGGGATTTGGTCTACGAGCAGTACTTC. Encoded protein: CASSVYRDLVYEQYF.

There are a few counts of this clonotype. The CDR3 DNA sequence: TGTGCCAGCAGGGGGACAGGGGTCCACTACGAGCAGTACTTC. Translated, it gives CASRGTGVHYEQYF. V is TRBV28 and J is TRBJ2-7, with 10 bases matching TRBD1. V was pared by 6 bases and J by 3 bases, with 5 bases of the junction left unmatched. The CDR3 runs 14 residues. Per germline, CDR1 MDHEN and CDR2 SYDVKM.

With regard to this clonotype: One end of the junction fails to match germline, which may point to a read error. V gene TRBV4-3 combines with J gene TRBJ1-5, with no clear D. The germline CDR1 and CDR2 sequences are LGHNA and YSLEER. The CDR3 is made up of 15 amino acids. The CDR3 loop is CASSQEEWRKQPQHF. The CDR3 DNA is TGCGCCAGCAGCCAAGAAGAATGGCGCAAACAGCCCCAGCATTTT.

The chain links TRBV4-1 to TRBJ2-7; D perhaps matches TRBD2 (7 bases). Deletions cut 4 bases from V and 5 bases from J, with 18 bases between. The germline gives CDR1 MGHRA, CDR2 YSYEKL. CDR3 size: 15 residues. CDR3 loop: CASSPGGGAAHEQYF. CDR3 DNA: TGCGCCAGCAGCCCCGGAGGGGGGGCCGCCCACGAGCAGTACTTC.

V usage is TRBV12-3 or TRBV12-4 and J usage is TRBJ2-2; no definite D call. This CDR3 has 16 amino acids. V was shortened by 5 bases and J by 2 bases, with 15 bases between the two germline ends. The CDR3 nucleotides read TGTGCCAGCAGTCTTTGGGGTTACGAAAACACCGGGGAGCTGTTTTTT. Its translation is CASSLWGYENTGELFF.

The V and J genes are TRBV19 and TRBJ1-5; D possibly corresponds to TRBD1 (5 bases). The CDR3 spans 15 residues. Trimming removed 3 bases at V and 2 bases at J, with 11 bases between. In germline, CDR1 is LNHDA, CDR2 SQIVND (reference sequence). The CDR3 protein is CASSMGLRGNQPQHF. The CDR3 DNA reads as TGTGCCAGTAGTATGGGACTCAGGGGCAATCAGCCCCAGCATTTT.

Note on this clonotype: As the CDR3 is not closed by the conserved phenylalanine or tryptophan, this likely results from a read error. The chain has TRBV5-6 and TRBJ2-7; 9 bases fit TRBD1. The CDR3 has 15 amino acids. V lost 3 bases and J lost 4; bases outside the gene matches: 8. CDR1 and CDR2 from the germline V gene are SGHDT and YYEEEE. CDR3 in amino acids: CASSWTGTGRYEQYS. The CDR3 DNA reads as TGTGCCAGCAGCTGGACCGGGACAGGGAGGTACGAGCAGTACTCC.

Concerning this clonotype: Mismatch with germline at one junction end may stem from a read error. The CDR3 DNA sequence: TGTGTCAGCAGCTTGGGCCTTGAGCAGTACTTC. This sequence encodes CVSSLGLEQYF. This chain connects TRBV5-5 to TRBJ2-7, with D unclear. The CDR3 runs to 11 residues. CDR1 SGHKS and CDR2 YYEKEE come from the germline V gene (reference sequence). Using reference TRBV5-5 and TRBJ2-7 for the parts outside the CDR3, the full variable domain is DAGVTQSPTHLIKTRGQQVTLRCSPISGHKSVSWYQQVLGQGPQFIFQYYEKEERGRGNFPDRFSARQFPNYSSELNVNALLLGDSALYLCVSSLGLEQYFGPGTRLTVT.

The V and J genes are TRBV9 and TRBJ2-3, with 8 nucleotides matching TRBD2. Germline CDR1 SGDLS, CDR2 YYNGEE. The CDR3 is 16 amino acids. After removal of 0 bases from V and 2 bases from J, the junction contained 5 bases not matched to a gene. Written as DNA, the CDR3 is TGTGCCAGCAGCGTAGTTAGCGGGATATACACAGATACGCAGTATTTT. It is translated as CASSVVSGIYTDTQYF.

In its sample, this clonotype was seen many times. This chain connects TRBV4-3 to TRBJ2-7, with D tentatively TRBD1 or TRBD2 (6 bases each). V was shortened by 0 bases and J by 5 bases, with 17 bases between the two germline ends. The CDR3 is 16 amino acids. Per germline, CDR1 LGHNA and CDR2 YSLEER. CDR3 DNA: TGCGCCAGCAGCCAAGAAGTGAGACAGAGGGGGGACGAGCAGTACTTC. Residues: CASSQEVRQRGDEQYF.